The clone carrying this TCR beta chain was detected ten times or more. Its antigen remains unidentified. The sample originates from a study of T cell repertoires in cytomegalovirus infection. Study summary: CMV infection and matching HLA type were both indicated by public TCR beta signatures.

A single record per CDR3 protein comes from TCRdb applying MiXCR to the reads. The sample records around 740,000 distinct CDR3 sequences, 35% being singletons. Whole-study findings and limits: Ex vivo responses were dominated by HLA-C-restricted CMV-specific TCR beta clonotypes. CMV carriers having the relevant HLA were flagged by cumulative public TCR beta family frequency.

The TCR comes from a human donor in good health (CMV status not recorded). Some clones in this sample may be carry-over from other donors' samples. Input material: PBMCs.

The CDR3: CASSLDWARLADTQYF. The CDR3, as DNA: TGTGCCAGCAGCTTAGATTGGGCACGGTTGGCAGATACGCAGTATTTT. The chain combines TRBV7-2 with TRBJ2-3; D is unclear. Germline V gene data show CDR1 as SGHTA and CDR2 as FQGNSA. This CDR3 has 16 amino acids. Trimming stripped 1 base from V and 4 bases from J, with 15 bases between.